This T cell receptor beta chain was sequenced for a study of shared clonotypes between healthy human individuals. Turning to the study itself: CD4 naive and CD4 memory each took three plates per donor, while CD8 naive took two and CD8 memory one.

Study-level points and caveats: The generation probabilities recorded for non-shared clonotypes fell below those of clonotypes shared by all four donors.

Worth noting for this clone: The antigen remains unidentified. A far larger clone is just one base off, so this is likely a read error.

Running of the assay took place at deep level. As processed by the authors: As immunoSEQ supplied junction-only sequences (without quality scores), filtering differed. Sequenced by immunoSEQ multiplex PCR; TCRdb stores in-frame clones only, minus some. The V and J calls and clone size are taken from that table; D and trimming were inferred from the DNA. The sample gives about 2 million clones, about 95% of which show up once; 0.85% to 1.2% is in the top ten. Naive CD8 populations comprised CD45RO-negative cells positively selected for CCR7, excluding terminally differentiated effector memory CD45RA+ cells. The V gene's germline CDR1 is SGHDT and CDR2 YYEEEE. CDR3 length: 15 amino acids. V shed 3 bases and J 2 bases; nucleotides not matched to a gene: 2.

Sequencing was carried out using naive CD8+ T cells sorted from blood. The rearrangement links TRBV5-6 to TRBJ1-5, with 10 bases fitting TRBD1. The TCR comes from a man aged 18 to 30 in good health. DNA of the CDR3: TGTGCCAGCAGCTCGACAGGGGGCGGCAATCAGCCCCAGCATTTT. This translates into CASSSTGGGNQPQHF.